Below, 18 T cell receptor beta chains from the same sample are listed, as sequenced in a study of cytomegalovirus exposure and HLA in healthy donors. The PCR employed 60 Vbeta primers together with 13 Jbeta primers. Sequenced by immunoSEQ multiplex PCR; TCRdb stores in-frame clones only, minus some. The table has about 69,000 clones, around 68% seen once. Sequences were obtained from PBMCs. These receptors all come from a woman aged 30 to 39 in good health and CMV-seronegative.

The genes are TRBV4-1 and TRBJ1-5; D remains ambiguous. Trimming removed 0 bases at V and 5 bases at J, with 11 bases between. The CDR3 is 15 amino acids. Germline loops: CDR1 MGHRA, CDR2 YSYEKL. The CDR3 bases are TGCGCCAGCAGCCAAGATGGAGCCGGGGATCAGCCCCAGCATTTT. It is translated as CASSQDGAGDQPQHF.

V is TRBV6-5 and J is TRBJ1-1; TRBD1 might be the D (5 bases). V was clipped by 2 bases and J by 1 base, with 8 bases between them. The germline V gene has CDR1 MNHEY and CDR2 SVGAGI. CDR3 length: 14 residues. The CDR3: CASSYGGKNTEAFF. The DNA of the CDR3 is TGTGCCAGCAGTTACGGGGGGAAGAACACTGAAGCTTTCTTT.

The V gene is TRBV2, the J gene TRBJ1-5; TRBD1 might be the D (5 bases). Per germline, CDR1 SNHLY and CDR2 FYNNEI. There are 15 residues in the CDR3. Trimming removed 1 base at V and 6 bases at J, with 13 bases between. The DNA for the CDR3 is TGTGCCAGCAGTGAAGAAAGGGGTGGTAGTCAGCCCCAGCATTTT. Protein: CASSEERGGSQPQHF. Combining the CDR3 with reference TRBV2 and TRBJ1-5 gives the whole variable domain EPEVTQTPSHQVTQMGQEVILRCVPISNHLYFYWYRQILGQKVEFLVSFYNNEISEKSEIFDDQFSVERPDGSNFTLKIRSTKLEDSAMYFCASSEERGGSQPQHFGDGTRLSIL.

The sample holds one count of this clone. The chain couples TRBV9 to TRBJ2-7; 9 positions agree with TRBD1. This CDR3 comprises 16 residues. With 0 bases clipped from V and 4 bases from J, the junction kept 8 bases outside the gene matches. The germline CDR1 and CDR2 sequences are SGDLS and YYNGEE. The CDR3 region is CASSVASGQGPYEQYF. The CDR3 bases are TGTGCCAGCAGCGTAGCTTCGGGACAGGGACCATACGAGCAGTACTTC. The whole variable domain, filled in from reference TRBV9 and TRBJ2-7, reads DSGVTQTPKHLITATGQRVTLRCSPRSGDLSVYWYQQSLDQGLQFLIQYYNGEERAKGNILERFSAQQFPDLHSELNLSSLELGDSALYFCASSVASGQGPYEQYFGPGTRLTVT.

On this clone: The missing conserved phenylalanine or tryptophan at the end of this CDR3 makes a read error likely. The DNA is omitted, as the CDR3 cannot be located on it reliably, and the CDR3 follows TCRdb's listing. The chain combines TRBV27 with TRBJ1-1; the table calls TRBD1, which could not be checked here. The CDR3 extends over 15 residues, inclusive of both ends. Germline CDR1 reads MNHEY; CDR2 reads SMNVEV (reference sequence). The CDR3 sequence is CASSLAGSGGVRALV.

This clone was seen a handful of times. The chain has TRBV15 and TRBJ2-5; 9 nucleotides line up with TRBD2. CDR1 is LNHNV and CDR2 is YYDKDF in the germline V gene (reference sequence). V lost 0 bases and J lost 5; bases outside the gene matches: 4. The CDR3 is 15 residues long. Here the CDR3 reads CATSRDPGLAETQYF. CDR3 bases: TGTGCCACCAGCAGAGATCCTGGACTAGCGGAGACCCAGTACTTC.

V usage is TRBV30 and J usage is TRBJ1-2; no clear D gene. The CDR3 extends over 16 amino acids. Germline lookup yields CDR1 GTSNPN and CDR2 SVGIG (reference sequence). Trimming cost V 2 bases and J 4 bases, with 20 bases left between them. In nucleotides, the CDR3 is TGTGCCTGGAGTCATCTTCGAGGCCCCGAGGGCTATGGCTACACCTTC. Its translation is CAWSHLRGPEGYGYTF.

The rearrangement joins TRBV28 to TRBJ1-2; 9 bases fit TRBD1. Germline lookup yields CDR1 MDHEN and CDR2 SYDVKM. The V segment lost 5 bases and the J segment 5 bases; nucleotides outside the gene matches: 15. The CDR3 runs 17 residues. The CDR3, as DNA: TGTGCCAGCAGTCGGGGGGGGACAGGGAGCAGAAATTATGGCTACACCTTC. Protein sequence: CASSRGGTGSRNYGYTF.

This clone has just a few counts. The sample contains more than one DNA sequence encoding this CDR3. V and J are TRBV29-1 and TRBJ1-5; 7 bases are a match to TRBD1. Germline values: CDR1 SQVTM, CDR2 ANQGSEA. The CDR3 is made up of 12 amino acids. J was trimmed by 7 bases and V by 5 bases; bases with no gene match: 5. In nucleotides, the CDR3 is TGCAGCGTTAGACAGGGTCAACAGCCCCAGCATTTT. Protein sequence: CSVRQGQQPQHF.

J is TRBJ1-1 and V is TRBV2, with D perhaps TRBD1 (5 bases). Looked up from germline, CDR1 is SNHLY and CDR2 is FYNNEI. V was clipped by 0 bases and J by 10 bases, with 15 bases between them. CDR3 length equals 14 residues. The CDR3 reads CASSEARQGGLAFF. The CDR3 nucleotides read TGTGCCAGCAGTGAAGCGCGGCAGGGTGGTTTAGCTTTCTTT.

On this clone itself: This CDR3 is missing its conserved last phenylalanine or tryptophan, likely due to a read error. The limits of the CDR3 on the DNA are not certain, so only TCRdb's listed CDR3 is given. The gene calls are TRBV4-1 and TRBJ1-1; the table's D call, TRBD1, was not checked against the DNA. Germline values: CDR1 MGHRA, CDR2 YSYEKL. The CDR3 spans 17 residues, counting both ends. CDR3 region: CASSQDSRGVMDTEALV.

The chain has TRBV19 and TRBJ2-5; perhaps TRBD2 as D (5 bases). CDR3 length equals 12 residues. V was clipped by 5 bases and J by 5 bases, with 9 bases between them. CDR1 and CDR2 from the germline V gene are LNHDA and SQIVND (reference sequence). The chain's CDR3 is CASSGGSETQYF. The DNA for the CDR3 is TGTGCCAGTAGTGGCGGGTCGGAGACCCAGTACTTC.

This clone appeared once. V is TRBV2 and J is TRBJ2-5, with 12 bases lining up with TRBD2. Germline V gives CDR1 SNHLY, CDR2 FYNNEI. J lost 4 bases, V lost 6 bases, and 6 bases had no gene match. The CDR3 length is 15 residues. Here the CDR3 DNA reads TGTGCCAGCAGCCCGCTAGCGGGGGGGGGAGAGACCCAGTACTTC. Encoded protein: CASSPLAGGGETQYF.

This clone appeared a few times. V gene TRBV18 combines with J gene TRBJ2-5; the D gene is possibly TRBD1 (5 bases). V lost 8 bases to trimming and J lost 2 bases, with 9 bases between them. CDR3 length equals 12 residues. The germline V gene has CDR1 KGHSH and CDR2 LQKENI. CDR3 nucleotide sequence: TGTGCCAGCCAGGGCCTTCAAGAGACCCAGTACTTC. Translating gives CASQGLQETQYF.

V gene TRBV7-2 combines with J gene TRBJ2-7; D unclear. Germline-derived CDR1 and CDR2 are SGHTA and FQGNSA. V lost 4 bases, J lost 4 bases, and 11 bases lay in between. The CDR3 extends over 13 amino acids. The CDR3 here is CASSSPGLYEQYF. The CDR3 DNA reads as TGTGCCAGCAGCTCGCCCGGTCTTTACGAGCAGTACTTC. The full variable domain, with the rest looked up from reference TRBV7-2 and TRBJ2-7, is GAGVSQSPSNKVTEKGKDVELRCDPISGHTALYWYRQSLGQGLEFLIYFQGNSAPDKSGLPSDRFSAERTGGSVSTLTIQRTQQEDSAVYLCASSSPGLYEQYFGPGTRLTVT.

In DNA form, the CDR3 reads TGTGCCAGCAGCTTGGGTCCGAGACAGTCGAACACTGAAGCTTTCTTT. The encoded protein is CASSLGPRQSNTEAFF. The rearrangement joins TRBV5-4 to TRBJ1-1; D might be TRBD1 (5 bases). V lost 0 bases and J lost 1, with 13 bases in between. This CDR3 contains 16 residues. Germline V gives CDR1 SGHNT, CDR2 YYREEE (reference sequence). The complete variable domain, with remaining parts taken from reference TRBV5-4 and TRBJ1-1, reads ETGVTQSPTHLIKTRGQQVTLRCSSQSGHNTVSWYQQALGQGPQFIFQYYREEENGRGNFPPRFSGLQFPNYSSELNVNALELDDSALYLCASSLGPRQSNTEAFFGQGTRLTVV.

V and J are TRBV29-1 and TRBJ2-6, with no clear D. Germline V gene data show CDR1 as SQVTM and CDR2 as ANQGSEA. This CDR3 region has 17 residues. Trimming stripped 5 bases from V and 4 bases from J, with 21 bases between. The CDR3 region has the DNA TGCAGCGTTTTTGTCACCTCACTCTTCCCCGGGGCCAACGTCCTGACTTTC. Amino acids: CSVFVTSLFPGANVLTF.

J is TRBJ1-2 and V is TRBV30, with D maybe TRBD1 (6 bases). The germline V and J ends were trimmed by 3 bases and 8 bases, with 19 bases remaining between them. This CDR3 is 14 amino acids long. Germline V CDR1 and CDR2: GTSNPN, SVGIG (reference sequence). CDR3 nucleotides: TGTGCCTGGAGAGTTAGCGGGGGCACTAGGGGCTACACCTTC. It yields the protein CAWRVSGGTRGYTF.